The subject of this entry is one T cell receptor beta chain. Its antigen is currently unknown. Trimming pared 4 bases from V and 8 bases from J, leaving 11 bases between. The CDR3 is made up of 12 amino acids. Germline V lookup: CDR1 MNHEY, CDR2 SVGEGT. The data stem from a study of T cell responses to AZD1222 COVID-19 vaccine. Background on the study: Pooling of second doses given at about 4 or about 12 weeks was done.

Assay used: immunoSEQ multiplex PCR; TCRdb lists only in-frame clones, some missing. The table records approximately 140,000 clones, around 90% of them present only once. Study conclusions and caveats: The study reported that nearly half of spike-specific TCRs target unmutated variant regions. Following two doses of AZD1222, Spike-specific TCR breadth and depth rose. Repertoires were collected only later (after the peak T cell response had occurred).

The V gene is TRBV6-2 or TRBV6-3, the J gene TRBJ1-2; the D gene is possibly TRBD1 (6 bases). This specimen was peripheral blood, taken on day 0 of AZD1222 vaccination. The TCR originated in an adult in good health. This CDR3 reads CASSFTGNGYTF. CDR3 DNA: TGTGCCAGCAGTTTCACAGGGAACGGCTACACCTTC.